Listed here is a single TCR beta chain. Per the study methods: Scientists estimated how many nucleated cells there were by amplifying reference gene primers. Sequenced by immunoSEQ multiplex PCR; TCRdb stores in-frame clones only, minus some. V, J and clone size derive from that table, while D and trimming were established from the DNA sequence. The profile shows 210,000 or so clones, 75% to 90% of them singletons. There are 15 residues in the CDR3. Losses at the gene ends were 0 bases for V and 2 bases for J; bases not matched to a gene: 3. Germline V gives CDR1 MNHEY, CDR2 SVGAGI. This record comes from a study of blood T cell repertoires in COVID-19.

This sequence was found in a man aged 30 to 39 with COVID-19, enrolled during active disease. The V gene is TRBV6-5, the J gene TRBJ2-7; TRBD1 agrees at 8 bases. Source material: peripheral blood. The CDR3 spells CASSYSGTGPYEQYF. In nucleotides, the CDR3 is TGTGCCAGCAGTTACTCGGGGACAGGTCCCTACGAGCAGTACTTC.